The 23 T cell receptor beta chains given below trace back to one sample, sequenced in a study of blood T cell repertoires in COVID-19. Produced via immunoSEQ multiplex PCR; TCRdb's table is partial and in-frame only. The table has 200,000 to 300,000 clones, around nine tenths seen once. Sequenced: peripheral blood. The origin of the receptors is a man aged 25 to 40 with COVID-19, enrolled during active disease.

V is TRBV3-1 (or the pseudogene TRBV3-2) and J is TRBJ1-5; tentative D call: TRBD1 (5 bases). The CDR3 length is 13 residues. V dropped 6 bases and J dropped 9 bases, with 15 bases sitting between them. Germline CDR1 LGHDT, CDR2 YNNKEL (reference sequence). CDR3 amino acids: CASSHQRGGPQHF. The CDR3 nucleotides are TGTGCCAGCAGTCACCAACGGGGGGGGCCCCAGCATTTT.

This clone appeared a few times. The chain uses TRBV11-2 and TRBJ1-1, with D unresolved. Germline values: CDR1 SGHAT, CDR2 FQNNGV. The germline V and J ends were trimmed by 0 bases and 0 bases, with 8 bases remaining between them. The CDR3 spans 15 residues. The CDR3 spells CASSLERLMNTEAFF. The CDR3 bases are TGTGCCAGCAGCTTAGAGAGACTTATGAACACTGAAGCTTTCTTT.

This clone was seen once. V usage is TRBV10-3 and J usage is TRBJ2-3; 7 bases fit TRBD2. The ends lost 4 bases at V and 9 bases at J; junction bases unmatched: 25. CDR3 length: 19 residues. The V gene's germline CDR1 is ENHRY and CDR2 SYGVKD. The chain's CDR3 is CAISGGTKWSVGPIRTQYF. CDR3 sequence (DNA): TGTGCCATCAGTGGCGGGACTAAGTGGAGCGTAGGGCCTATACGGACGCAGTATTTT.

The CDR3 DNA reads TGTGCCAGCAGGACTCAAATGAACACTGAAGCTTTCTTT. This gives the protein CASRTQMNTEAFF. V is TRBV6-5 and J is TRBJ1-1; no definite D call. This CDR3 has 13 residues. Germline V gives CDR1 MNHEY, CDR2 SVGAGI. V was clipped by 6 bases and J by 0 bases, with 8 bases between them.

The chain carries TRBV11-2 and TRBJ2-2; 11 nucleotides align to TRBD2. Germline CDR1 and CDR2: SGHAT and FQNNGV. There are 17 residues in the CDR3. V lost 2 bases and J lost 7; bases outside the gene matches: 9. Here the CDR3 DNA reads TGTGCCAGCAGCTTAACCTTTAGCGGGGGGGACGGCGGGGAGCTGTTTTTT. Translated: CASSLTFSGGDGGELFF.

V and J are TRBV28 and TRBJ2-1, with TRBD2 matching 12 bases. The ends lost 5 bases at V and 5 bases at J; junction bases unmatched: 4. Per the germline V gene, CDR1 is MDHEN and CDR2 is SYDVKM. This CDR3 is 15 amino acids long. In nucleotides, the CDR3 is TGTGCCAGCAGTCCGACTAGCGGGGGAAACAATGAGCAGTTCTTC. Its translation: CASSPTSGGNNEQFF. The full variable domain, in which reference TRBV28 and TRBJ2-1 provide the parts outside the CDR3, is DVKVTQSSRYLVKRTGEKVFLECVQDMDHENMFWYRQDPGLGLRLIYFSYDVKMKEKGDIPEGYSVSREKKERFSLILESASTNQTSMYLCASSPTSGGNNEQFFGPGTRLTVL.

The genes are TRBV9 and TRBJ2-3; D is possibly TRBD2 (5 bases). Germline V gene lookup returns CDR1 SGDLS and CDR2 YYNGEE. The CDR3 covers 13 residues. V was cut by 7 bases and J by 2 bases, with 11 bases left in between. CDR3 protein: CASARLSTDTQYF. In DNA form, the CDR3 reads TGTGCCAGCGCCAGACTATCCACAGATACGCAGTATTTT.

The chain links TRBV18 to TRBJ1-4; 9 bases map to TRBD1. This CDR3 has 14 amino acids. Germline V lookup: CDR1 KGHSH, CDR2 LQKENI. The ends lost 2 bases at V and 5 bases at J; junction bases unmatched: 0. The DNA for the CDR3 is TGTGCCAGCTCACCAGGGACAGGGAATGAAAAACTGTTTTTT. Protein product: CASSPGTGNEKLFF.

This rearrangement joins TRBV4-1 to TRBJ2-7; 10 nucleotides align to TRBD2. Germline assignment: CDR1 MGHRA and CDR2 YSYEKL. Trimming took 3 bases from V and 6 from J; bases not matched to a gene: 5. The CDR3 loop spans 14 amino acids. Here the CDR3 DNA reads TGCGCCAGCAGCCAGGGACTAGCGTCGGTCGAGCAGTACTTC. Amino acid sequence: CASSQGLASVEQYF.

The chain joins TRBV27 to TRBJ2-7, with TRBD2 as a possible D gene (6 bases). The germline CDR1 and CDR2 sequences are MNHEY and SMNVEV (reference sequence). The CDR3 has 13 residues. Deletions cut 3 bases from V and 3 bases from J, with 9 bases between. The CDR3 spells CASSLAGSYEQYF. Here the CDR3 DNA reads TGTGCCAGCAGTTTGGCGGGGAGCTACGAGCAGTACTTC.

Note on this clone: At one boundary the junction diverges from the germline segment, which might be a read error. The chain carries TRBV18 and TRBJ1-2, with TRBD1 as a possible D gene (6 bases). Germline V gene sequence: CDR1 KGHSH, CDR2 LQKENI. The CDR3 sequence is 13 residues long. The CDR3: CAAGAGEFYGYTF. In DNA, the CDR3 is TGCGCGGCGGGGGCAGGAGAATTCTATGGCTACACCTTC.

This chain uses TRBV3-1 (or the pseudogene TRBV3-2) with TRBJ1-1; D unclear. CDR1 LGHDT and CDR2 YNNKEL come from the germline V gene (reference sequence). The CDR3 length is 13 residues. V gave up 1 base and J gave up 5 bases, with 8 bases separating them. The CDR3: CASSQGSGTEAFF. In DNA form, the CDR3 reads TGTGCCAGCAGCCAAGGGTCCGGGACTGAAGCTTTCTTT.

This rearrangement joins TRBV7-2 to TRBJ2-3, with D possibly TRBD1 on 5 matching bases. The CDR3 has 14 residues. CDR1 is SGHTA and CDR2 is FQGNSA in the germline V gene. The germline V and J ends were trimmed by 8 bases and 4 bases, with 16 bases remaining between them. CDR3 in amino acids: CASGAQGSADTQYF. For the CDR3, the DNA is TGTGCCAGCGGGGCCCAGGGCAGCGCAGATACGCAGTATTTT.

This clone was recorded a few times. This sequence joins TRBV5-4 and TRBJ1-3, with D uncertain. The CDR3 has 16 amino acids. Germline CDR1 is SGHNT and CDR2 is YYREEE (reference sequence). V was cut by 0 bases and J by 2 bases, with 12 bases left in between. CDR3 nucleotides: TGTGCCAGCAGCTTGGATCCCCCTCAGACTGGAAACACCATATATTTT. Amino acids: CASSLDPPQTGNTIYF.

The chain carries TRBV5-4 and TRBJ1-2, with D perhaps matching TRBD1 (5 bases). Germline CDR1 is SGHNT and CDR2 is YYREEE (reference sequence). V lost 2 bases to trimming and J lost 4 bases, with 15 bases between them. There are 15 residues in the CDR3. CDR3 nucleotide sequence: TGTGCCAGCAGCTTCGGCACGGAGGGGACCTATGGCTACACCTTC. Translated, it gives CASSFGTEGTYGYTF.

V usage is TRBV2 and J usage is TRBJ1-3; maybe TRBD1 (5 bases). V was cut by 6 bases and J by 4 bases, with 19 bases left in between. Germline V gene sequence: CDR1 SNHLY, CDR2 FYNNEI. CDR3 length: 16 residues. The CDR3 DNA reads as TGTGCCAGCAGCGAGGGGTTCTGGGAGGGAGGAAACACCATATATTTT. Translating gives CASSEGFWEGGNTIYF.

This clone was seen a handful of times. This chain links TRBV11-3 with TRBJ1-4; D may be TRBD1 (5 bases). CDR3 length: 18 amino acids. Trimming removed 8 bases at V and 0 bases at J, with 22 bases between. CDR1 SGHNT and CDR2 YENEEA come from the germline V gene. The CDR3 DNA reads as TGTGCCAGCCCCTTAGCATGGGGCGGAAGGGCAACTAATGAAAAACTGTTTTTT. Translating gives CASPLAWGGRATNEKLFF.

This clone appeared a few times. This chain uses TRBV5-1 with TRBJ1-6; D remains ambiguous. Deletions cut 3 bases from V and 11 bases from J, with 12 bases between. Germline V gives CDR1 SGHRS, CDR2 YFSETQ. The CDR3 totals 13 residues. The CDR3: CASSSEGRPPLHF. DNA of the CDR3: TGCGCCAGCAGCTCGGAGGGCCGGCCACCCCTCCACTTT.

This clone was seen more than once but under ten times. V and J are TRBV25-1 and TRBJ1-5, with TRBD1 identical over 11 bases. The trim removed 6 bases at V and 4 bases at J, leaving 5 bases unmatched. The CDR3 length is 15 residues. CDR1 is MGHDK and CDR2 is SYGVNS in the germline V gene. The CDR3 sequence: CASSGQGAWNQPQHF. The CDR3 DNA is TGTGCCAGCAGCGGACAGGGGGCTTGGAATCAGCCCCAGCATTTT.

The chain has TRBV30 and TRBJ2-7, with a weak D call TRBD1 (5 bases). Looked up from germline, CDR1 is GTSNPN and CDR2 is SVGIG (reference sequence). The germline V and J ends were trimmed by 0 bases and 0 bases, with 9 bases remaining between them. The CDR3 length is 14 residues. CDR3 region: CAWSVGPRSYEQYF. The CDR3 coding sequence is TGTGCCTGGAGTGTGGGGCCCCGCTCCTACGAGCAGTACTTC.

This sequence joins TRBV6-5 and TRBJ2-5; 8 nucleotides match TRBD2. V dropped 5 bases and J dropped 2; count of bases not matched to a gene: 4. There are 14 residues in the CDR3. Germline V gives CDR1 MNHEY, CDR2 SVGAGI. CDR3 sequence reads: CASSRTSQQETQYF. CDR3 coding DNA: TGTGCCAGCAGTAGGACTAGCCAACAAGAGACCCAGTACTTC.

This chain connects TRBV5-1 to TRBJ2-3; tentatively, D is TRBD2 (5 bases). V was shortened by 3 bases and J by 0 bases, with 11 bases between the two germline ends. The V gene's germline CDR1 is SGHRS and CDR2 YFSETQ. CDR3 size: 15 residues. The DNA of the CDR3 is TGCGCCAGCAGCTCGGCGGGTTCTAGCACAGATACGCAGTATTTT. This codes for CASSSAGSSTDTQYF. The full variable domain, rest sourced from reference TRBV5-1 and TRBJ2-3, is KAGVTQTPRYLIKTRGQQVTLSCSPISGHRSVSWYQQTPGQGLQFLFEYFSETQRNKGNFPGRFSGRQFSNSRSEMNVSTLELGDSALYLCASSSAGSSTDTQYFGPGTRLTVL.

V is TRBV5-1 and J is TRBJ1-1, with a weak D call TRBD1 (5 bases). With 0 bases removed from V and 6 bases from J, the gap between germline ends came to 9 bases. The CDR3 is 13 residues long. CDR1 and CDR2 (germline): SGHRS, YFSETQ. The CDR3 protein is CASSLAGGAEAFF. The CDR3, as DNA: TGCGCCAGCAGCTTGGCCGGGGGGGCTGAAGCTTTCTTT.